This is a list of T cell receptor beta chains from one sample in a study of blood T cells in healthy people across ages. In TCRdb, the 5' RACE reads were re-called with MiXCR into one record per CDR3 protein. In the table there are 1.5 million to 2 million distinct CDR3 sequences, 28% of which are singletons. The sample consisted of blood. Every receptor here comes from a woman in her twenties or thirties in good health. The CDR3 runs from the conserved cysteine through the conserved F or W. The D gene is left open where the match is weak. Only part of the rows carry a size: once, few, many, or a class if the clone is expanded.

TRBD1	TRBJ1-1	-	TRBV20-1	TGCAGTGCTAGAGACGTCGCAGGGGGCTTGACTGAAGCTTTCTTT	CSARDVAGGLTEAFF
-	TRBJ1-5	-	TRBV15	TGTGCCACCAGCAGAGAGTATGGGGACGGGCAGCCCCAGCATTTT	CATSREYGDGQPQHF
-	TRBJ2-1	-	TRBV12-3/TRBV12-4	TGTGCCAGCAGTTCCTTCGGTGGGCGAGTTGGGGAGCAGTTCTTC	CASSSFGGRVGEQFF
-	TRBJ1-4	-	TRBV12-3/TRBV12-4	TGTGTCAGCAGTTTATTAGGAGAAAAACTGTTTTTT	CVSSLLGEKLFF
-	TRBJ2-5	many	TRBV11-2	TGTGCCAGCAGCTTAGATCTAATTGGCGGACCTACACAAGAGACCCAGTACTTC	CASSLDLIGGPTQETQYF
-	TRBJ2-1	-	TRBV5-1	TGCGCCAGTGAAAAGGAGGGTTCCCAAGACTGCAATGAGCAGTTCTTC	CASEKEGSQDCNEQFF
-	TRBJ2-7	few	TRBV12-3/TRBV12-4	TGTGCCAGCAGTGGATGGACGGACCGCGCCTACGAGCAGTACTTC	CASSGWTDRAYEQYF
-	TRBJ2-1	many	TRBV29-1	TGCAGCGGGGACTCCTACAATGAGCAGTTCTTC	CSGDSYNEQFF
TRBD2	TRBJ2-7	-	TRBV11-2	TGTGCTAGCAGCTCGATTATTACTAGCGGGAGACGGGAAAGCGCCTACGAGCAGTACTTC	CASSSIITSGRRESAYEQYF
TRBD1	TRBJ1-1	-	TRBV28	TGTGCCAGCAGTTTACATCAGGGGGCCGTCACTGAAGCTTTCTTT	CASSLHQGAVTEAFF
-	TRBJ2-5	-	TRBV15	TGTGCCACCAGCAGAGGATCCCTACGGGAGTCACAAGAGACCCAGTACTTC	CATSRGSLRESQETQYF
TRBD1	TRBJ1-5	many	TRBV7-2	TGTGCCAGCAGCCGACAGGGATATCAGCCCCAGCATTTT	CASSRQGYQPQHF
TRBD2	TRBJ2-7	many	TRBV5-1	TGTGCCAGCAGCTTACCTAGCGGCTCCTACGAGCAGTACTTC	CASSLPSGSYEQYF
-	TRBJ1-5	few	TRBV28	TGTGCCAGCAGTTTCAGGGACGATGGGGGCCAGCCCCAGCATTTT	CASSFRDDGGQPQHF
TRBD2	TRBJ2-4	-	TRBV6-1	TGTGCCAGCAGTTCCCGATCGGGGGGGCCCCATGAGCAGTACTTC	CASSSRSGGPHEQYF
-	TRBJ2-1	few	TRBV5-1	TGCGCCAGCCGACCCTTGTTCCCCTACAATGAGCAGTTCTTC	CASRPLFPYNEQFF
-	TRBJ2-5	few	TRBV10-3	TGTGCCATCGGGGGGAATGGGGAGACCCAGTACTTC	CAIGGNGETQYF
-	TRBJ2-7	few	TRBV29-1	TGCAGCGTTGGGGCTAGCGCTTACAATGAGCAGTACTTC	CSVGASAYNEQYF
-	TRBJ2-7	-	TRBV30	TGTGCCTGGAGTGTCCTGGGGGTAAGGTACGAGCAGTACTTC	CAWSVLGVRYEQYF
-	TRBJ1-2	few	TRBV20-1	TGCAGTGCTAGAGATCTGTCCGGCAGGAACTATGGCTACACCTTC	CSARDLSGRNYGYTF
TRBD2	TRBJ2-1	-	TRBV11-2	TGTGCCAGCAGCTTGGGGACTAGCGGTGTATCCTCCTACAATGAGCAGTTCTTC	CASSLGTSGVSSYNEQFF
-	TRBJ2-4	many	TRBV19	TGTGCCAGTAGTATAGGGGCCGCACAGGGAGGAGGAGCCAAAAACATTCAGTACTTC	CASSIGAAQGGGAKNIQYF
-	TRBJ2-4	many	TRBV28	TGTGCCAGCAGTTTAGTGGTAGCCAAAAACATTCAGTACTTC	CASSLVVAKNIQYF
TRBD2	TRBJ2-5	-	TRBV7-2	TGTGCCAGCAGCGTGACTAGCGGCTACAATGAGCAGTACTTC	CASSVTSGYNEQYF
-	TRBJ1-1	-	TRBV10-3	TGTGCCAGTCTCAAGGCCCTGAACACTGAAGCTTTCTTT	CASLKALNTEAFF
TRBD2	TRBJ2-7	-	TRBV5-1	TGCGCCAGCAGCTTGACTAGCGGGAGTTACTACGAGCAGTACTTC	CASSLTSGSYYEQYF
-	TRBJ1-1	many	TRBV11-2	TGTGCCAGCAGCACACAAGGAGGCACTGAAGCTTTCTTT	CASSTQGGTEAFF
-	TRBJ2-3	-	TRBV15	TGTGCCACCAGCAGATCCTGGAAGGCCGTAGTTAGCACAGATACGCAGTATTTT	CATSRSWKAVVSTDTQYF
-	TRBJ2-4	few	TRBV5-1	TGCGCCAGCAGCTTGGCAGAAGGGGATCAGTACTTC	CASSLAEGDQYF
-	TRBJ1-5	-	TRBV10-3	TGTGCCATCTCAAGGATGGGGGGAAAATTGCAGCCCCAGCATTTT	CAISRMGGKLQPQHF